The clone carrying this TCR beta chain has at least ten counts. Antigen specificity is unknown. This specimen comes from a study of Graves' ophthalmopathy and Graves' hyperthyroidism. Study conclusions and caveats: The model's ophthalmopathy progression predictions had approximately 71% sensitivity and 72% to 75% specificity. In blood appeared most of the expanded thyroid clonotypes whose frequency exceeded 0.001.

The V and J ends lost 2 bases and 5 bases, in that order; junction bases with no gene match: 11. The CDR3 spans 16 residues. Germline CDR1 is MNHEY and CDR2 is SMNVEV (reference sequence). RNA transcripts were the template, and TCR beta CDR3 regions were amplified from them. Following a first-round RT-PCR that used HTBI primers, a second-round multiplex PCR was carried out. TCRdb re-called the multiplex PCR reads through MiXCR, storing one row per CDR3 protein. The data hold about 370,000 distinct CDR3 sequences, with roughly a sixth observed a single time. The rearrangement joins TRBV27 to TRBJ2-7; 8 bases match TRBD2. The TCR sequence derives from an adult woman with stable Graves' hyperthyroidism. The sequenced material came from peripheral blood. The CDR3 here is CASSLKPGTRTDEQYF. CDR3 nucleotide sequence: TGTGCCAGCAGTTTAAAGCCAGGGACTAGGACCGACGAGCAGTACTTC.